The subject of this entry is one T cell receptor (beta chain). Antigen unknown. The record originates from a study of T cells in Graves' hyperthyroidism and ophthalmopathy. The study, taken as a whole, reports: Most thyroid clonotypes that were expanded above 0.001 also turned up in blood.

Researchers amplified the TCR beta CDR3 regions from RNA transcripts. First-round RT-PCR targeting the TCR CDR3 was performed with the HTBI primer set. TCRdb re-called the multiplex PCR reads through MiXCR, storing one row per CDR3 protein. The sample shows 500,000 or so distinct CDR3 sequences, more than 15% of them seen only once. Sequences were obtained from blood. The origin of this receptor is a woman between 25 and 40 years old with Graves' ophthalmopathy.

For the CDR3, the DNA is TGCGCCAGCAGCCAAGATTTCGAGACGGAGCAGTTCTTC. This encodes CASSQDFETEQFF. The V call is TRBV4-3, the J call TRBJ2-1; D is undetermined. The ends were cut back, 0 bases at V and 10 bases at J, with 10 bases in the middle. This CDR3 contains 13 residues. The V gene's germline CDR1 is LGHNA and CDR2 YSLEER.